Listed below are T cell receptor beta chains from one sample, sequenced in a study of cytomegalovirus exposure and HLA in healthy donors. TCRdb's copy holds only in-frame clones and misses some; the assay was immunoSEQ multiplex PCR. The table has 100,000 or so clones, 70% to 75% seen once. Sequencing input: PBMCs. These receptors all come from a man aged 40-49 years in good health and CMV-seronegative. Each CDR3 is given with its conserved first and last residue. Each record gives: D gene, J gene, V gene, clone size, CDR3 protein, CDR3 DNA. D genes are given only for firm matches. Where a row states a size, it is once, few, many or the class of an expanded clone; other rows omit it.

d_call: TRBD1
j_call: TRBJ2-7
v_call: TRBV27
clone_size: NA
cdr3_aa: CASSRGQGAYEQYF
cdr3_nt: TGTGCCAGCAGTAGGGGACAGGGAGCCTACGAGCAGTACTTC

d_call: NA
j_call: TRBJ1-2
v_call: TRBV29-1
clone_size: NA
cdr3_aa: CSALGSEGGGGYTF
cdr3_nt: TGCAGCGCTCTCGGGTCGGAGGGCGGAGGAGGCTACACCTTC

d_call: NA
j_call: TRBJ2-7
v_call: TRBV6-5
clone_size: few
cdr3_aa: CASSPGGRGLLGYF
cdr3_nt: TGTGCCAGCAGTCCCGGCGGCAGGGGCCTCCTTGGGTACTTC

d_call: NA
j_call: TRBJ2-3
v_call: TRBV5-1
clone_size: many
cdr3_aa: CASSKQDTTDTQYF
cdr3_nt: TGCGCCAGCAGCAAGCAGGATACAACAGATACGCAGTATTTT

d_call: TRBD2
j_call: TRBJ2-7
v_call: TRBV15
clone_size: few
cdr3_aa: CATSRDPFGVAGGPSSEQYF
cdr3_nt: TGTGCCACCAGCAGAGATCCGTTTGGCGTAGCGGGGGGCCCGAGTTCGGAGCAGTACTTC

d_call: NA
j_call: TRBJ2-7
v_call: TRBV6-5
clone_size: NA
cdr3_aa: CASSYSNRRYEQYF
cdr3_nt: TGTGCCAGCAGTTACTCGAACAGACGCTACGAGCAGTACTTC

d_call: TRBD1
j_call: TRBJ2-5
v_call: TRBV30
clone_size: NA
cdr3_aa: CAWNRGRWETQYF
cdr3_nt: TGTGCCTGGAATAGGGGGCGATGGGAGACCCAGTACTTC

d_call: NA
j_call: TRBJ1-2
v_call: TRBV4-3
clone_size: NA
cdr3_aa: CASRGQFNTNYGYTF
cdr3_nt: TGCGCCAGCAGAGGACAGTTCAACACTAACTATGGCTACACCTTC

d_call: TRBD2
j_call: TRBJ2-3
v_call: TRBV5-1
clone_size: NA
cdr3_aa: CASSLNGGVDDTQYF
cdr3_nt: TGCGCCAGCAGCTTGAACGGGGGGGTTGACGATACGCAGTATTTT

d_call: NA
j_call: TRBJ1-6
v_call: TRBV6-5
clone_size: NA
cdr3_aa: CASSYEAVPNSPLHF
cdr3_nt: TGTGCCAGCAGTTATGAGGCAGTACCTAATTCACCCCTCCACTTT

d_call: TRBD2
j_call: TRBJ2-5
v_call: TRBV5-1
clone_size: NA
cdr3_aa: CASSLGGTSGAQETQYF
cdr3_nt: TGCGCCAGCAGCTTGGGGGGGACTAGCGGGGCCCAAGAGACCCAGTACTTC

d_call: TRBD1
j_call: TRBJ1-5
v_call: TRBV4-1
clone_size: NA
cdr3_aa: CASSRQGNSNQPQHF
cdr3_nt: TGCGCCAGCAGCCGACAGGGGAATAGCAATCAGCCCCAGCATTTT

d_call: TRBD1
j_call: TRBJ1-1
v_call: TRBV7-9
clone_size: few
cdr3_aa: CASSGTGGNTEAFF
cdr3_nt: TGTGCCAGCAGCGGGACAGGGGGCAACACTGAAGCTTTCTTT

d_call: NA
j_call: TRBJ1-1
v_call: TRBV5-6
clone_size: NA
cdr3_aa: CASSRQWGKSEAFF
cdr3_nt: TGTGCCAGCAGCCGGCAGTGGGGCAAGAGTGAAGCTTTCTTT

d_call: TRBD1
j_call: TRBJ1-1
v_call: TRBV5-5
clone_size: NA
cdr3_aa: CASSWTGMNTEAFF
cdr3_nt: TGTGCCAGCAGCTGGACAGGGATGAACACTGAAGCTTTCTTT

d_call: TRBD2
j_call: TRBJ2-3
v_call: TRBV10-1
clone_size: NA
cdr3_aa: CASSGLAGDTDTQYF
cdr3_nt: TGCGCCAGCAGTGGACTAGCGGGGGACACAGATACGCAGTATTTT

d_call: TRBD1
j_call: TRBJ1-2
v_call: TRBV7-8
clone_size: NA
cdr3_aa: CASSRDRTYGYTF
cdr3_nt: TGTGCCAGCAGCCGGGACAGAACATATGGCTACACCTTC

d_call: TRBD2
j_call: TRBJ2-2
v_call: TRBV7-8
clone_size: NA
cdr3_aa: CASSLTGGADTGELFF
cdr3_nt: TGTGCCAGCAGCCTAACGGGGGGGGCGGACACCGGGGAGCTGTTTTTT

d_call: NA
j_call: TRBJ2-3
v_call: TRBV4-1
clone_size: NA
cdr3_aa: CASSPPYQGGGADTQYF
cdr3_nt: TGCGCCAGCAGCCCACCCTACCAGGGGGGTGGGGCAGATACGCAGTATTTT

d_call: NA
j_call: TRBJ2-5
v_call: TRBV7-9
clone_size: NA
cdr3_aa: CASSSRGGPYQETQYF
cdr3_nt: TGTGCCAGCAGCTCAAGAGGAGGACCGTACCAAGAGACCCAGTACTTC

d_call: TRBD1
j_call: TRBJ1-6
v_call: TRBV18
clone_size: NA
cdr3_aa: CASSLDRGLSPLHF
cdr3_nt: TGTGCCAGCTCACTAGACAGGGGGCTTTCACCCCTCCACTTT

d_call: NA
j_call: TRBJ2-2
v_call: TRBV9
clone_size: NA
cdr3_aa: CASSVDPPGYANTGELFF
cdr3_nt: TGTGCCAGCAGCGTAGACCCCCCAGGGTACGCGAACACCGGGGAGCTGTTTTTT

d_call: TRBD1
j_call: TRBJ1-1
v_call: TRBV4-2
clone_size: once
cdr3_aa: CASSQGAWTGLVAFF
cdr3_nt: TGTGCCAGCAGCCAAGGCGCATGGACAGGACTTGTAGCTTTCTTT

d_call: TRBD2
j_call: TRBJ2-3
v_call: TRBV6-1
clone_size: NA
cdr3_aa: CASSEPSGFTQYF
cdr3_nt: TGTGCCAGCAGTGAGCCTAGCGGATTTACGCAGTATTTT

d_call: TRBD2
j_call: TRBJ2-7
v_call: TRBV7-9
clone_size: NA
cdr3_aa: CASSVGLAGASDRHEQYF
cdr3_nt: TGTGCCAGCAGCGTCGGACTAGCGGGGGCATCGGACCGGCACGAGCAGTACTTC

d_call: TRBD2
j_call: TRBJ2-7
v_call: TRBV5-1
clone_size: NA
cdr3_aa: CASSLTGGLQPYEQYF
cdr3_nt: TGCGCCAGCAGCTTAACGGGGGGGCTTCAGCCCTACGAGCAGTACTTC

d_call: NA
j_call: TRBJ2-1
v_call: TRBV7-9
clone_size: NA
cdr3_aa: CASSERGGYNEQFF
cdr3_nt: TGTGCCAGCAGCGAAAGGGGGGGCTACAATGAGCAGTTCTTC

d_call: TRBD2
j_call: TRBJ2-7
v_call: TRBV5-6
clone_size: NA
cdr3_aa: CASSATSGGLNEQYF
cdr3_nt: TGTGCCAGCAGCGCAACTAGCGGGGGGCTGAACGAGCAGTACTTC

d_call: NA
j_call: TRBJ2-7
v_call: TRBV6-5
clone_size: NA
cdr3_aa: CASSSTTYEQYF
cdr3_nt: TGTGCCAGCAGTTCCACTACCTACGAGCAGTACTTC

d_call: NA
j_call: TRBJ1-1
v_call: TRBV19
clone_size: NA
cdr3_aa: CASSIFEGTLNTEAFF
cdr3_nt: TGTGCCAGTAGTATATTTGAAGGGACATTGAACACTGAAGCTTTCTTT

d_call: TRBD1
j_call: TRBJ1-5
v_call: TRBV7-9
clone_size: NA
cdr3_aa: CASSLGTGGQQPQHF
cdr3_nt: TGTGCCAGCAGCTTAGGGACAGGGGGCCAGCAGCCCCAGCATTTT

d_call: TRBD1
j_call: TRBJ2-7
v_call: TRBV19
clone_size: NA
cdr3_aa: CASSMMAGGYEQYF
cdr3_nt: TGTGCCAGTAGTATGATGGCAGGGGGCTACGAGCAGTACTTC

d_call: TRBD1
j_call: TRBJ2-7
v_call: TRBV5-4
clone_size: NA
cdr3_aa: CASRASLGTGWHEQYF
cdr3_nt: TGTGCCAGCAGGGCTTCCCTCGGGACAGGGTGGCACGAGCAGTACTTC

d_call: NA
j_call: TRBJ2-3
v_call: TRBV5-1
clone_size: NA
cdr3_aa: CASQVDSSTDTQYF
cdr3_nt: TGCGCCAGTCAAGTAGACTCTAGCACAGATACGCAGTATTTT

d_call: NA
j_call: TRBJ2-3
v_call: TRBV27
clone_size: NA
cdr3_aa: CASSEPGGPRGDTQYF
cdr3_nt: TGTGCCAGCAGTGAACCGGGGGGCCCGCGAGGAGATACGCAGTATTTT